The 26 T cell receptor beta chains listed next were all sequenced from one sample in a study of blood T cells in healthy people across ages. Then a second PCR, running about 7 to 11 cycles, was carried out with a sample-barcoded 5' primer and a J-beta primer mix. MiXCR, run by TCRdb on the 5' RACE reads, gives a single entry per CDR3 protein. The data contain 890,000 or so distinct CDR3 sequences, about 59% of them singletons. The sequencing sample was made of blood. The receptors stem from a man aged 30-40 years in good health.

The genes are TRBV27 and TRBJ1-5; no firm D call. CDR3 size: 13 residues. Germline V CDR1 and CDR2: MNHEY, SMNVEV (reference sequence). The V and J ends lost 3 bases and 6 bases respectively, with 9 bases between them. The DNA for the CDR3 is TGTGCCAGCAGTTTTAGAGAAGGTCAGCCCCAGCATTTT. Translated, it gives CASSFREGQPQHF.

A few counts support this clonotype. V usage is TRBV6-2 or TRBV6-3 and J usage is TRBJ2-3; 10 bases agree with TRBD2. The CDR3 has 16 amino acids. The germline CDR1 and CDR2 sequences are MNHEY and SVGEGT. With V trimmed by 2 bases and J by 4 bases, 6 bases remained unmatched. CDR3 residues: CASSYGGSGGADTQYF. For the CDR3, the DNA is TGTGCCAGCAGTTACGGAGGAAGCGGGGGGGCAGATACGCAGTATTTT.

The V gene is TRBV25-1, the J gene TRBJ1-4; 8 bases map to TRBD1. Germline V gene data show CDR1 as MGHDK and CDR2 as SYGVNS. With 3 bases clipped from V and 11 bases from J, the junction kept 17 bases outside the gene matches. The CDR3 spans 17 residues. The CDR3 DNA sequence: TGTGCCAGCAGTGACCCCTCCGACGGACAGGGTGTGGGGAAACTGTTTTTT. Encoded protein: CASSDPSDGQGVGKLFF.

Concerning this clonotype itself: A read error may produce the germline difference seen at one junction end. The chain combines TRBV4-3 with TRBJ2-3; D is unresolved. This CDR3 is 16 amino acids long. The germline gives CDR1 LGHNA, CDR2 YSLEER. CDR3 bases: TGCGCTAGCAGCCAACTCCCGGATCCAAGCACAGATACGCAGTATTTT. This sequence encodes CASSQLPDPSTDTQYF.

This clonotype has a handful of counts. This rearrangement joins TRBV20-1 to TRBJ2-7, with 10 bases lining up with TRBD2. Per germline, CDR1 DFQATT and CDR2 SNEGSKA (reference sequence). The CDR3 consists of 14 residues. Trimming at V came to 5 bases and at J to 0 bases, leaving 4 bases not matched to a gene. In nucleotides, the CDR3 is TGCAGTGCTCCCGGGACTAGCGCCTCCTACGAGCAGTACTTC. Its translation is CSAPGTSASYEQYF.

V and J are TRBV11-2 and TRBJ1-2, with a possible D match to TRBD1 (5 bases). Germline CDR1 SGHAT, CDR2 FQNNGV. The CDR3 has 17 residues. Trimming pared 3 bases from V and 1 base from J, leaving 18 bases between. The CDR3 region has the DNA TGTGCCAGCAGCTTTTGGCGAGGGGACCGCAATAACTATGGCTACACCTTC. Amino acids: CASSFWRGDRNNYGYTF.

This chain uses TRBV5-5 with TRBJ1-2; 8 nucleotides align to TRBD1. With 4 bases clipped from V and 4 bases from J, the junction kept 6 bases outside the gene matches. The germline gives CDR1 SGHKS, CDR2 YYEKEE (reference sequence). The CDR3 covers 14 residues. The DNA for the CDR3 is TGTGCCAGCAGCGCCCGGACAGGGCCCTATGGCTACACCTTC. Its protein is CASSARTGPYGYTF.

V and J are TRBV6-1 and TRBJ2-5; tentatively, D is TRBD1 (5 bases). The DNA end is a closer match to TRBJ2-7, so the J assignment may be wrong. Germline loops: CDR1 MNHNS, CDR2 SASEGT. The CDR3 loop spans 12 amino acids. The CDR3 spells CASSEWGCEQYF. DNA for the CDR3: TGTGCCAGCAGTGAATGGGGCTGCGAGCAGTACTTC.

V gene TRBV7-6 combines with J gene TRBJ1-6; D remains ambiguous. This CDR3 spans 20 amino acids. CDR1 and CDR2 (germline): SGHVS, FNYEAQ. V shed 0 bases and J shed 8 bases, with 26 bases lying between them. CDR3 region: CASSLAYMATSPGRDSPLHF. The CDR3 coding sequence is TGTGCCAGCAGCTTAGCTTATATGGCAACATCCCCTGGAAGGGATTCACCCCTCCACTTT.

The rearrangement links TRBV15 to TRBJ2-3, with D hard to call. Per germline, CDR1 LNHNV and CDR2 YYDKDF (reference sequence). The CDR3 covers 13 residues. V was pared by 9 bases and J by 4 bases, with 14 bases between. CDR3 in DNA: TGTGCCACGAGCGACCCAACCCCAGATACGCAGTATTTT. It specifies CATSDPTPDTQYF.

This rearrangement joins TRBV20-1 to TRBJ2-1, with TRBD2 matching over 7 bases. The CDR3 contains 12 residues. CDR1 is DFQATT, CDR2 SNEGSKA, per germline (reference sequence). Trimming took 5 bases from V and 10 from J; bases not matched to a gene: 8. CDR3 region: CSAEPSGAEQFF. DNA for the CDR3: TGCAGTGCTGAACCCAGCGGGGCCGAGCAGTTCTTC.

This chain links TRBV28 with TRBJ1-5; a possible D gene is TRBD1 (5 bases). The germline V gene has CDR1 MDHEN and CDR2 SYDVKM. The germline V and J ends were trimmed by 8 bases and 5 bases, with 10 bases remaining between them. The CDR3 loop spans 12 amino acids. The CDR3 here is CASGGGDQPQHF. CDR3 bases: TGTGCCAGCGGGGGGGGTGATCAGCCCCAGCATTTT.

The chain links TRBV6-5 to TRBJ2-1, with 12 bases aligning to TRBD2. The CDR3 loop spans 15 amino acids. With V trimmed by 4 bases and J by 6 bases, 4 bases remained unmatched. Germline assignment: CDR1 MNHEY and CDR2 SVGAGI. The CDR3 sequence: CASSWASGGVNEQFF. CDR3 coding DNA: TGTGCCAGCAGTTGGGCTAGCGGGGGGGTCAATGAGCAGTTCTTC.

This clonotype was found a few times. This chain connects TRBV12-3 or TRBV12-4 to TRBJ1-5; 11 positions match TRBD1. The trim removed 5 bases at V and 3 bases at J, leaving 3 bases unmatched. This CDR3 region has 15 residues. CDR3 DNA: TGTGCCAGCAGTGGACAGGGGGCGACCAATCAGCCCCAGCATTTT. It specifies CASSGQGATNQPQHF.

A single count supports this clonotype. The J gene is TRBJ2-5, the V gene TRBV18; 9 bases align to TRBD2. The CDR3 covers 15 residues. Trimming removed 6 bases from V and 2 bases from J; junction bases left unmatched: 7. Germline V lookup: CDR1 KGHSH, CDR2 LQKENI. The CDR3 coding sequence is TGTGCCAGCTCCCAAAGGAGCGGGGGGCAAGAGACCCAGTACTTC. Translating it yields CASSQRSGGQETQYF.

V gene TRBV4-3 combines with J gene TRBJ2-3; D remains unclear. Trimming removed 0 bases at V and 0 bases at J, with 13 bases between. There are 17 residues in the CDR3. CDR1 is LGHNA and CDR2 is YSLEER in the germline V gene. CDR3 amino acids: CASSQDSSGGSTDTQYF. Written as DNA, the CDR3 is TGCGCCAGCAGCCAAGATAGCTCAGGCGGTAGCACAGATACGCAGTATTTT.

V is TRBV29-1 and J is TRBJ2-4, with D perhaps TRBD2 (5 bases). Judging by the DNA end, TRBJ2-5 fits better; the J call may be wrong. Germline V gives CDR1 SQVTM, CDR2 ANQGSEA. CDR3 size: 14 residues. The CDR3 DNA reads TGCAGCGTTGAAGATCGAGGGATACGGGAGACCCAGTACTTC. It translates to CSVEDRGIRETQYF.

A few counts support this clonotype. The CDR3 coding sequence is TGCGCCAGCAGCACCGGACAGGGGGGTTCTGAAGCTTTCTTT. It codes for CASSTGQGGSEAFF. The chain combines TRBV5-1 with TRBJ1-1; 10 bases agree with TRBD1. Germline V gene sequence: CDR1 SGHRS, CDR2 YFSETQ. The CDR3 is made up of 14 amino acids. J lost 6 bases, V lost 4 bases, and 6 bases had no gene match.

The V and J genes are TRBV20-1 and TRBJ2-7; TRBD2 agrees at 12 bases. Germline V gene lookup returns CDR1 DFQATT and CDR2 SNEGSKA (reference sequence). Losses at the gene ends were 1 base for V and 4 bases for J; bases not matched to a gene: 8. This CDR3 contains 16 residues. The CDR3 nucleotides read TGCAGTGCTAGAGGTCGACGCGGGACTAGCGGGTACGAGCAGTACTTC. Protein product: CSARGRRGTSGYEQYF.

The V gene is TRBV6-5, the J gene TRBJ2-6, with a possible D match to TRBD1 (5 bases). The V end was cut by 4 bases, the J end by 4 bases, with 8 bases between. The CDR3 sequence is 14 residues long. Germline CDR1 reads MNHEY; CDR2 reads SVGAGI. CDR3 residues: CASSSTAGANVLTF. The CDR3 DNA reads TGTGCCAGCAGTTCGACAGCCGGGGCCAACGTCCTGACTTTC.

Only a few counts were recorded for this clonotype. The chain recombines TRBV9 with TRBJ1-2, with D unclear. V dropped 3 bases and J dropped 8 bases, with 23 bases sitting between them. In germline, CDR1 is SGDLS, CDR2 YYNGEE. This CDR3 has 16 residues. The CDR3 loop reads CASSAYSGLPLGGYTF. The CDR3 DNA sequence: TGTGCCAGCAGCGCCTACTCGGGGTTGCCGCTTGGGGGCTACACCTTC.

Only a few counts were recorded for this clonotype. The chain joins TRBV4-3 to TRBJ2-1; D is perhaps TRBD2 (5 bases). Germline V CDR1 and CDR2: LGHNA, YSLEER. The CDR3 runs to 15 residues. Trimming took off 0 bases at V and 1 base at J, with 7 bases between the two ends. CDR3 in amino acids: CASSQDGESYNEQFF. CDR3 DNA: TGCGCCAGCAGCCAAGACGGGGAGTCCTACAATGAGCAGTTCTTC.

The CDR3 loop reads CASSLARSGRETQYF. The DNA of the CDR3 is TGTGCCAGCAGCTTAGCGAGATCTGGTCGGGAGACCCAGTACTTC. The chain links TRBV7-2 to TRBJ2-5; D ambiguous. The CDR3 loop spans 15 amino acids. Germline CDR1 is SGHTA and CDR2 is FQGNSA. Trimming took off 0 bases at V and 5 bases at J, with 13 bases between the two ends. Drawing the rest from reference TRBV7-2 and TRBJ2-5, the complete variable domain is GAGVSQSPSNKVTEKGKDVELRCDPISGHTALYWYRQSLGQGLEFLIYFQGNSAPDKSGLPSDRFSAERTGGSVSTLTIQRTQQEDSAVYLCASSLARSGRETQYFGPGTRLLVL.

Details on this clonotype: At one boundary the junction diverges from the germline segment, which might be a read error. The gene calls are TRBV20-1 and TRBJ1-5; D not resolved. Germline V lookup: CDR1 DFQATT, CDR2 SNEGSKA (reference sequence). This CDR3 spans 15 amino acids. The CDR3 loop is CSARDGGTVNQSQHF. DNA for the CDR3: TGCAGTGCTAGAGATGGCGGAACAGTTAATCAGTCCCAGCATTTT.

The CDR3 DNA reads as TGTGCCAGCACCTCCGGGCCTTTAGGTGGCTACACCTTC. Translating it yields CASTSGPLGGYTF. This chain uses TRBV25-1 with TRBJ1-2; D is unclear. V gave up 7 bases and J gave up 7 bases, with 16 bases separating them. Germline loops: CDR1 MGHDK, CDR2 SYGVNS. This CDR3 comprises 13 residues.

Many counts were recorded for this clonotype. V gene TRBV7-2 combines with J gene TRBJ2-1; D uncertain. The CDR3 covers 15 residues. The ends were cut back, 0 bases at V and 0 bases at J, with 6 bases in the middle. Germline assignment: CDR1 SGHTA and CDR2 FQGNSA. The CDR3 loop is CASSLAESSYNEQFF. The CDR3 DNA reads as TGTGCCAGCAGCTTAGCGGAAAGCTCCTACAATGAGCAGTTCTTC.